These 25 T cell receptor beta chains originate from one sample sequenced in a study of blood T cells in healthy people across ages. PCR was performed a second time for about 6 to 12 cycles using a sample-barcoded 5' primer and a J-beta primer mix. Each CDR3 protein is one row after TCRdb ran MiXCR on the 5' RACE reads. The sample has under 1,000,000 distinct CDR3 sequences, 46% seen once. Specimen: blood. The origin of the receptors is an elderly man in good health.

A remark on this clonotype: A much larger clone sits a single nucleotide away, making a read error possible. The V gene is TRBV4-3, the J gene TRBJ2-3, with unresolved D. Germline loops: CDR1 LGHNA, CDR2 YSLEER. The V and J ends lost 1 base and 0 bases respectively, with 5 bases between them. CDR3 size: 14 residues. As DNA, the CDR3 is TGCGCCAGCAGCCAAGGAGACAGCACAGATACGCAGTATTTT. It is translated as CASSQGDSTDTQYF.

The chain carries TRBV5-1 and TRBJ2-3; D gene unclear. The CDR3 consists of 15 residues. The V and J ends lost 4 bases and 0 bases respectively, with 12 bases between them. Looked up from germline, CDR1 is SGHRS and CDR2 is YFSETQ. CDR3 region: CASSQMTSSTDTQYF. As DNA, the CDR3 is TGCGCCAGCAGCCAAATGACCTCTAGCACAGATACGCAGTATTTT.

This clonotype has just a few counts. Written as DNA, the CDR3 is TGTGCCAGCAGCCTCTCGCTAGCGGGAGGGCAAGAGACCCAGTACTTC. Translation: CASSLSLAGGQETQYF. The V call is TRBV12-3 or TRBV12-4, the J call TRBJ2-5; 12 bases map to TRBD2. Trimming took 6 bases from V and 2 from J; bases not matched to a gene: 7. This CDR3 comprises 16 residues.

As regards this clonotype: A much larger clone is a single base away; this may be a read error. This chain uses TRBV12-3 or TRBV12-4 with TRBJ2-7, with 10 positions matching TRBD2. This CDR3 region has 17 residues. J gave up 7 bases and V 1 base, and 13 bases lay outside the gene matches. CDR3: CASSLGGLAGVSHEQYF. CDR3 nucleotides: TGTGCCAGCAGTTTAGGGGGGCTAGCGGGAGTTTCCCATGAGCAGTACTTC.

On this clonotype itself: Compared with germline, one end of the junction differs, possibly owing to a read error. The rearrangement joins TRBV20-1 to TRBJ1-2; 7 nucleotides line up with TRBD1. This CDR3 spans 13 amino acids. The germline V gene encodes CDR1 DFQATT and CDR2 SNEGSKA (reference sequence). As DNA, the CDR3 is TGCAGTGCTCAGGGGACAGCTGCGGGTGGCTGCACCTTC. As protein: CSAQGTAAGGCTF.

A few counts support this clonotype. The V and J genes are TRBV5-1 and TRBJ1-2; D gene ambiguous. The CDR3 is 14 amino acids. V was trimmed by 4 bases and J by 2 bases, leaving 12 bases between them. Per the germline V gene, CDR1 is SGHRS and CDR2 is YFSETQ. In nucleotides, the CDR3 is TGCGCCAGCAGCCCCCCCGTTGGAAACTATGGCTACACCTTC. As protein: CASSPPVGNYGYTF. Full variable domain (rest looked up from reference TRBV5-1 and TRBJ1-2): KAGVTQTPRYLIKTRGQQVTLSCSPISGHRSVSWYQQTPGQGLQFLFEYFSETQRNKGNFPGRFSGRQFSNSRSEMNVSTLELGDSALYLCASSPPVGNYGYTFGSGTRLTVV.

A word on this clonotype: A clone one base away is much larger, so this may be a read error. J is TRBJ2-7 and V is TRBV28; 8 nucleotides line up with TRBD1. Germline V CDR1 and CDR2: MDHEN, SYDVKM. The CDR3 extends over 14 amino acids. DNA of the CDR3: TGTGCCAGCAGTGGCGACAGGGGTTCCTGCGAGCAGTACTTC. Its protein is CASSGDRGSCEQYF.

This clonotype showed up just a few times. The genes are TRBV27 and TRBJ1-1, with D tentatively TRBD1 (6 bases). The V and J ends lost 5 bases and 6 bases respectively, with 13 bases between them. The CDR3 consists of 13 residues. Germline values: CDR1 MNHEY, CDR2 SMNVEV (reference sequence). CDR3 sequence: CASSITGPAEAFF. The CDR3 DNA sequence: TGTGCCAGCAGTATCACAGGGCCGGCTGAAGCTTTCTTT.

The chain is built from TRBV30 and TRBJ1-2; the D gene is possibly TRBD1 (6 bases). V was trimmed by 4 bases and J by 2 bases, leaving 11 bases between them. Germline V gene sequence: CDR1 GTSNPN, CDR2 SVGIG (reference sequence). The CDR3 has 13 residues. CDR3 bases: TGTGCCTGGACCTGGACAGAGAACTATGGCTACACCTTC. Protein: CAWTWTENYGYTF. Supplemented by reference TRBV30 and TRBJ1-2, the full variable domain reads SQTIHQWPATLVQPVGSPLSLECTVEGTSNPNLYWYRQAAGRGLQLLFYSVGIGQISSEVPQNLSASRPQDRQFILSSKKLLLSDSGFYLCAWTWTENYGYTFGSGTRLTVV.

This chain links TRBV2 with TRBJ2-1, with 7 bases matching TRBD1. J gave up 7 bases and V 2 bases, and 8 bases lay outside the gene matches. The CDR3 is 15 residues long. The germline V gene encodes CDR1 SNHLY and CDR2 FYNNEI. The DNA for the CDR3 is TGTGCCAGCAGTGAAAACAGGGGTTCCTGGAATGAGCAGTTCTTC. Translation gives CASSENRGSWNEQFF.

The chain uses TRBV20-1 and TRBJ2-7; TRBD2 aligns across 13 bases. The CDR3 totals 14 residues. In germline, CDR1 is DFQATT, CDR2 SNEGSKA (reference sequence). V lost 5 bases and J lost 4; bases outside the gene matches: 5. In DNA form, the CDR3 reads TGCAGTGCTGGGGGACTAGCGGGATCTTACGAGCAGTACTTC. Translating gives CSAGGLAGSYEQYF.

This clonotype showed up many times. The genes are TRBV4-2 and TRBJ2-1; TRBD2 agrees at 9 bases. CDR1 LGHNA and CDR2 YNFKEQ come from the germline V gene. The length of the CDR3 is 16 residues. V shed 1 base, J shed 9 bases, and the junction held 10 bases outside the gene matches. The CDR3: CASSQVVLAGSSEQFF. The CDR3 nucleotides read TGTGCCAGCAGCCAAGTGGTTCTAGCGGGAAGCAGTGAGCAGTTCTTC.

CDR3 bases: TGTGCCATCTCTGGCGGGAGCCAAGATACGCAGTATTTT. Its protein is CAISGGSQDTQYF. The chain has TRBV10-3 and TRBJ2-3; TRBD2 agrees at 7 bases. Germline-derived CDR1 and CDR2 are ENHRY and SYGVKD. The V segment lost 8 bases and the J segment 5 bases; nucleotides outside the gene matches: 7. The length of the CDR3 is 13 residues.

This chain connects TRBV11-2 to TRBJ2-3, with D possibly being TRBD1 (5 bases). The V end lost 1 base, the J end lost 4 bases, and 15 bases lay between the germline ends. CDR1 and CDR2 from the germline V gene are SGHAT and FQNNGV. This CDR3 contains 16 residues. For the CDR3, the DNA is TGTGCCAGCAGCTTAGCGTCCGGACATGGGGCAGATACGCAGTATTTT. Its protein product is CASSLASGHGADTQYF.

This sequence joins TRBV7-8 and TRBJ2-6; D gene uncertain. The germline gives CDR1 SGHVS, CDR2 FQNEAQ. The V end was cut by 1 base, the J end by 3 bases, with 7 bases between. This CDR3 is 15 amino acids long. CDR3 in amino acids: CASSLDSGGANVLTF. The CDR3 region has the DNA TGTGCCAGCAGCTTAGACTCGGGTGGGGCCAACGTCCTGACTTTC.

V gene TRBV21-1 combines with J gene TRBJ2-7; the table calls TRBD2, which could not be checked here. TRBV21-1 is flagged as a pseudogene. The CDR3 runs 17 residues. In DNA, the CDR3 is TGTGCCAGCAGCAAAGGGAGGGCTAGCGGTCTCCTATACGAGCAGTACTTC. Amino acids: CASSKGRASGLLYEQYF.

For this clonotype: At one boundary the junction diverges from the germline segment, which might be a read error. The rearrangement joins TRBV12-3 or TRBV12-4 to TRBJ1-6; D is possibly TRBD1 (5 bases). The CDR3 contains 14 residues. CDR3 residues: CAGSLRQGDAPLHF. The DNA for the CDR3 is TGTGCCGGCAGTTTAAGGCAGGGTGATGCACCCCTCCACTTT.

About this clonotype itself: Germline is not matched at one junction end, which may reflect a read error. This CDR3 reads CASSLVRFGPETQYF. The CDR3 nucleotides read TGTGCCAGCAGCTTAGTTAGGTTTGGCCCAGAGACGCAGTATTTT. This chain connects TRBV7-8 to TRBJ2-3; D gene uncertain. From germline, CDR1 is SGHVS and CDR2 FQNEAQ. The CDR3 is made up of 15 amino acids.

The rearrangement joins TRBV7-9 to TRBJ2-1; possibly TRBD2 for D (6 bases). The assigned J gene may be wrong: the sequence end matches TRBJ2-7 better. CDR1 is SEHNR and CDR2 is FQNEAQ in the germline V gene (reference sequence). The CDR3 has 17 residues. The CDR3 reads CASSPSGRYLSYNEQYF. In nucleotides, the CDR3 is TGTGCCAGCAGCCCCTCCGGGAGATACCTCTCCTACAATGAGCAGTACTTC.

This clonotype came up a few times. The CDR3: CSVEGQDTDTQYF. For the CDR3, the DNA is TGCAGCGTTGAGGGACAGGACACAGATACGCAGTATTTT. This chain connects TRBV29-1 to TRBJ2-3, with 8 bases that match TRBD1. The CDR3 consists of 13 residues. In germline, CDR1 is SQVTM, CDR2 ANQGSEA. J lost 2 bases, V lost 3 bases, and 1 base had no gene match.

CDR3 nucleotide sequence: TGTGCCAGCAGCACCCTGACTAGCGGGAGACACAATGAGCAGTTCTTC. It encodes CASSTLTSGRHNEQFF. The V call is TRBV12-3 or TRBV12-4, the J call TRBJ2-1, with 12 bases fitting TRBD2. V lost 6 bases, J lost 5 bases, and 8 bases stayed unmatched. CDR3 length equals 16 residues.

V and J are TRBV13 and TRBJ2-3; D uncertain. V was pared by 3 bases and J by 0 bases, with 13 bases between. The CDR3 loop spans 16 amino acids. Germline CDR1 reads PRHDT; CDR2 reads FYEKMQ (reference sequence). The CDR3 nucleotides are TGTGCCAGCAGCTTCTCCGGAAAACGTAGCACAGATACGCAGTATTTT. Encoded protein: CASSFSGKRSTDTQYF.

This clonotype was detected a few times. The rearrangement uses TRBV21-1 and TRBJ2-3; TRBD1 is the table's D call, not checked against the DNA. TRBV21-1 is a pseudogene locus. This CDR3 is built from 17 residues. The CDR3: CASSHDPLLARTDTQYF. In DNA, the CDR3 is TGTGCCAGCAGCCACGACCCCCTACTAGCGAGGACAGATACGCAGTATTTT.

This clonotype has a handful of counts. This sequence joins TRBV5-1 and TRBJ2-7, with D perhaps matching TRBD2 (6 bases). The V end lost 3 bases, the J end lost 3 bases, and 19 bases lay between the germline ends. This CDR3 contains 16 residues. The V gene's germline CDR1 is SGHRS and CDR2 YFSETQ. This chain's CDR3 is CASSWARAGQHYEQYF. The DNA for the CDR3 is TGCGCCAGCAGCTGGGCGCGGGCGGGGCAACACTACGAGCAGTACTTC.

This chain uses TRBV5-1 with TRBJ2-3, with 8 bases identical to TRBD1. Germline V gives CDR1 SGHRS, CDR2 YFSETQ. After removal of 8 bases from V and 4 bases from J, the junction contained 9 bases not matched to a gene. CDR3 length: 14 residues. CDR3: CASRTGSAPDTQYF. CDR3 sequence (DNA): TGCGCCAGTAGGACAGGGTCTGCCCCAGATACGCAGTATTTT.